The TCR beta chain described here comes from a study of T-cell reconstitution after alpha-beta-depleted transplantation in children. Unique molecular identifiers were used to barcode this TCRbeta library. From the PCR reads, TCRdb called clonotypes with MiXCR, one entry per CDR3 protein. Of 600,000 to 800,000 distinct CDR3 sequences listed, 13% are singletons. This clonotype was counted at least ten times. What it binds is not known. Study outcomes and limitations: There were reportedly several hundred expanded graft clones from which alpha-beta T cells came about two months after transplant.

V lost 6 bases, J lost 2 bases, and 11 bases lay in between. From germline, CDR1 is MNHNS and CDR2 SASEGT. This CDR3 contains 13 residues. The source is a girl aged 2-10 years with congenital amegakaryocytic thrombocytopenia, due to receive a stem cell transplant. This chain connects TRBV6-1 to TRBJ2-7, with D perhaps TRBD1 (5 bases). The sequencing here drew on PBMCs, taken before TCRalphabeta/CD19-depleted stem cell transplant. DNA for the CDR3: TGTGCCAGCAGATCTGACAGTACCTACGAGCAGTACTTC. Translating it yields CASRSDSTYEQYF.